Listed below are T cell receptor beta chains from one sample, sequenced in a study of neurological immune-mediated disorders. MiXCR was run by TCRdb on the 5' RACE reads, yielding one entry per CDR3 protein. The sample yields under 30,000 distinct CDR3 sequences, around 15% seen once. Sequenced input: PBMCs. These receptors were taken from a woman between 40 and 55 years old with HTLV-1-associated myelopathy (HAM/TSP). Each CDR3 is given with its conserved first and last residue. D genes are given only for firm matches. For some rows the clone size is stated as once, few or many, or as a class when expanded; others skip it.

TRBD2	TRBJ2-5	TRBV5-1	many	TGCGCCAGCAGCCCGCGGACTAGCGGGGGAGAACAAGAGACCCAGTACTTC	CASSPRTSGGEQETQYF
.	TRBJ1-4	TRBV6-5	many	TGTGCCAGCATGGGGGACCTCGATGAAAAACTGTTTTTT	CASMGDLDEKLFF
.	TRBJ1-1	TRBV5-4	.	TGTGCCAGCAGGGGGGCTGAAGCTTTCTTT	CASRGAEAFF
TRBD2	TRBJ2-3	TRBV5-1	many	TGCGCCAGCAGCATGGGACTAGAAAGCACAGATACGCAGTATTTT	CASSMGLESTDTQYF
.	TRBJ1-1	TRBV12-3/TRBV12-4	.	TGTGCCAGCAGCTCCCCGGACAGGAACACTGAAGCTTTCTTT	CASSSPDRNTEAFF
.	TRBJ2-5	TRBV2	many	TGTGCCAGCAGTGAAGAGAGGGAAACCCAGTACTTC	CASSEERETQYF
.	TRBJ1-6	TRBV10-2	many	TGCGCCAGCGACTTAACCGGGGCCAAATCACCCCTCCACTTT	CASDLTGAKSPLHF
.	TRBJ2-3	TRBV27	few	TGTGCCAGCAGTTTCTCTGGCCTTGGGGGGTATACGCAGTATTTT	CASSFSGLGGYTQYF
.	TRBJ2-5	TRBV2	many	TGTGCCAGCCAGGCCGGAGGGACCCAGTACTTC	CASQAGGTQYF
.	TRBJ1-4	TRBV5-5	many	TGTGCCAGCAGCTTTTCGGCACAGCCAAATGAAAAACTGTTTTTT	CASSFSAQPNEKLFF
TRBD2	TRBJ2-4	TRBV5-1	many	TGCGCCAGCAGCTTGGGGCTAGCGGGGGAAAACATTCAGTACTTC	CASSLGLAGENIQYF
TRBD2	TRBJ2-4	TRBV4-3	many	TGCGCCAGCAGCCAAGAGAGGCTAGCGGGAGGGCCAAACATTCAGTACTTC	CASSQERLAGGPNIQYF
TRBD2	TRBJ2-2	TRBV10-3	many	TGTGCCATCAGTGAGGCAGCGGGGGGCCCGACGAACACCGGGGAGCTGTTTTTT	CAISEAAGGPTNTGELFF
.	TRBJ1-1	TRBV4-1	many	TGCGCCAGCAGCCCAGAGGCAACAGACAACACTGAAGCTTTCTTT	CASSPEATDNTEAFF
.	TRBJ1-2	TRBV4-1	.	TGCGCCAGCAGACAGGGAGATGGCTACACCTTC	CASRQGDGYTF
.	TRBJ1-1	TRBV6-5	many	TGTGCCAGCAGTTACATAGAGGCAGGGGCGGCTGAAGCTTTCTTT	CASSYIEAGAAEAFF
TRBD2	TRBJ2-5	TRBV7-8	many	TGTGCCAGCAGCCAGCCCGGGACTAGCCCCCGGGAGACCCAGTACTTC	CASSQPGTSPRETQYF
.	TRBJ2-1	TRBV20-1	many	TGCAGTGCTAGAGATCATAAGGGCTGGAATGAGCAGTTCTTC	CSARDHKGWNEQFF
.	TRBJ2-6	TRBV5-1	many	TGCGCCAGCAGCTTATTTCTCGGGTTCTCTGGGGCCAACGTCCTGACTTTC	CASSLFLGFSGANVLTF
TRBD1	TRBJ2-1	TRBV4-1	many	TGCGCCAGCAGCCAAGATCAGGGACAGGCCGACAATGAGCAGTTCTTC	CASSQDQGQADNEQFF
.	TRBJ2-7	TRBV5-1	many	TGCGCCAGCAGCGCGGCCGGGACATATGGCGGTCAGTACTTC	CASSAAGTYGGQYF
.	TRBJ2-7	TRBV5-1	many	TGCGCCAGCAGAAACGGGGGAACCTCCTACGAGCAGTACTTC	CASRNGGTSYEQYF
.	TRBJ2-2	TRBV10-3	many	TGTGCCATCACTGACGGTAACACCGGGGAGCTGTTTTTT	CAITDGNTGELFF
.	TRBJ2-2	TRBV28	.	TGTGCCAGTAGGCCCTCGGGGTGGGAGCTGTTTTTT	CASRPSGWELFF
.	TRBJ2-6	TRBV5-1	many	TGCGCCAGCAGCTTGGGTCGAGTGGCCGTCCTGACTTTC	CASSLGRVAVLTF
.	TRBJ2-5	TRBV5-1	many	TGCGCCAGCAGCCCGGCGGCAGGAGTACAAGAGACCCAGTACTTC	CASSPAAGVQETQYF
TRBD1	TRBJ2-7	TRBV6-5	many	TGTGCCAGCAGTTACGCAGGGGGCTCCTTCTACGAGCAGTACTTC	CASSYAGGSFYEQYF
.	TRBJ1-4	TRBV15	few	TGTGCCACCAGTACCGGGGGCAGGGAAAAACTGTTTTTT	CATSTGGREKLFF
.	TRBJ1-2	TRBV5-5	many	TGTGCCAGCAGCTTGACCCACCTCGGGGGCTACACCTTC	CASSLTHLGGYTF
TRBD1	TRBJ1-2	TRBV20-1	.	TGCAGTGCTAGACCATCCGGGACAGGGGCCGGCTACACCTTC	CSARPSGTGAGYTF
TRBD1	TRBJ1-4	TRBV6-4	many	TGTGCCAGCATTTTAGACAGGGCGAGGGAAAAACTGTTTTTT	CASILDRAREKLFF
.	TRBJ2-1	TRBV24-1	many	TGTGCCACCAGTGATCCTGCAGGGTCAAATGAGCAGTTCTTC	CATSDPAGSNEQFF
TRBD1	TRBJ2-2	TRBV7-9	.	TGTGCCAGCAGCTCGCAGGGGGCGAACACCTGGGAGCTGTATTTT	CASSSQGANTWELYF
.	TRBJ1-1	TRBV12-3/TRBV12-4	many	TGTGCCAGCAAAACAGGGTCTGACACTGAAGCTTTCTTT	CASKTGSDTEAFF
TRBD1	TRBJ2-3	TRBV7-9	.	TGTGCCAGCAGCAAAGGGGGCTCCACAGATACGCAGTATTTT	CASSKGGSTDTQYF
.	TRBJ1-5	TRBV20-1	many	TGCAGTGCTGCCGATCTGGCATATAGCAATCAGCCCCAGCATTTT	CSAADLAYSNQPQHF
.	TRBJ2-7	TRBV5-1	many	TGCGCCAGCAGCTTGCAGGGTAACTACGAGCAGTACTTC	CASSLQGNYEQYF
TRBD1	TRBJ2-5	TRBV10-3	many	TGTGCCATCAGCCCGGACAGGGGAGGGGAGACCCAGTACTTC	CAISPDRGGETQYF
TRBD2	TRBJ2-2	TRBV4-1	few	TGCGCCAGCAGACTAGCGGGGGGTTACGGGGAGCTGTTTTTT	CASRLAGGYGELFF
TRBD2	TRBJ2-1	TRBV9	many	TGTGCCAGCGGCGGGCTAGCGGGAGGGTGGGATGAGCAGTTCTTC	CASGGLAGGWDEQFF
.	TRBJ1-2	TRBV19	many	TGTGCCAGTAGTCTACCCCCTTTCGGGACGGATAACTATGGCTACACCTTC	CASSLPPFGTDNYGYTF
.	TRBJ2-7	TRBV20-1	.	TGCAGTGCTCCAGGGGGGCACTACGAGCAGTACTTC	CSAPGGHYEQYF
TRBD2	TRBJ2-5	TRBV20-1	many	TGCAGTGCGACCGGGGGGGGAGAGACCCAGTACTTC	CSATGGGETQYF
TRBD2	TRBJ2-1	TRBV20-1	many	TGCAGTGCTTCCGGGGGGGGACTAGCGGGAGATCGGAACAATGAGCAGTTCTTC	CSASGGGLAGDRNNEQFF
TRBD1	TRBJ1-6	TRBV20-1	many	TGCAGTGCTAGAGCCGGGACAGGGTATTCACCCCTCCACTTT	CSARAGTGYSPLHF
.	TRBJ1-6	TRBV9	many	TGTGCCAGCAGCGTAGATGGAGGGGCAAGGTCACCCCTCCACTTT	CASSVDGGARSPLHF
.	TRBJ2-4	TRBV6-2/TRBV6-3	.	TGTGCCAGCAGGTCGGGGCTTACAGTGGGTCGGAACATTCAGTACTTC	CASRSGLTVGRNIQYF
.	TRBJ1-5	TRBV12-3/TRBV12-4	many	TGTGCCAGCAGTTTGGCCAGCTTCAATCAGCCCCAGCATTTT	CASSLASFNQPQHF
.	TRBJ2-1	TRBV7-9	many	TGTGCCAGCAGCCTGAAGGATGAGCAGTTCTTC	CASSLKDEQFF
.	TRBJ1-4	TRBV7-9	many	TGTGCCAGCAGCTTAGATGTCAAGATGGAAAAACTGTTTTTT	CASSLDVKMEKLFF
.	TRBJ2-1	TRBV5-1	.	TGCGCCAGCAGCTTGAGCAGCACAGATACGCAGTTCTTC	CASSLSSTDTQFF
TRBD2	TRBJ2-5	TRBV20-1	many	TGCAGTGCCCTTACTAGCGGGGGGCGGCACCAGTACTTC	CSALTSGGRHQYF
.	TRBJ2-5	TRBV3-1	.	TGTGCCAGCAGCCAAGAGTTCCGGGGGTTCCAAGAGACCCAGTACTTC	CASSQEFRGFQETQYF
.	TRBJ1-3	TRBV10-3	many	TGTGCCATCACGGAACATGATTACTCTGGAAACACCATATATTTT	CAITEHDYSGNTIYF
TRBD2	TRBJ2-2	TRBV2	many	TGTGCCAGCAGGGGGACTAGCGGGGGCCAGAACACCGGGGAGCTGTTTTTT	CASRGTSGGQNTGELFF
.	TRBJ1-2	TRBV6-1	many	TGTGCCAGCAGTGAAATGGGGGAAAACTATGGCTACACCTTC	CASSEMGENYGYTF
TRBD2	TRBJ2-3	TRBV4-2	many	TGTGCCAGCAGCCAGGAGGGGACTAGCGGGGGCACAGATACGCAGTATTTT	CASSQEGTSGGTDTQYF